This TCR beta chain originates from a study of blood T cell repertoires in COVID-19. Overall study: PBMCs, B-cell-depleted T cells, or T cells provided the cDNA or gDNA that made up the material.

The ends lost 4 bases at V and 3 bases at J; junction bases unmatched: 7. This CDR3 has 16 amino acids. Germline V lookup: CDR1 SGHNT, CDR2 YYREEE (reference sequence). Sequencing used immunoSEQ multiplex PCR; TCRdb keeps in-frame clones, though not all of them. The profile shows over 150,000 clones, roughly 78% of them singletons. The chain carries TRBV5-4 and TRBJ2-3; 11 nucleotides match TRBD2. Sequenced material: peripheral blood. The sequence came from a man older than 75 with acute or convalescent COVID-19. The DNA of the CDR3 is TGTGCCAGCAGCCCACAGACTAGCGGGGCGACAGATACGCAGTATTTT. This translates into CASSPQTSGATDTQYF.